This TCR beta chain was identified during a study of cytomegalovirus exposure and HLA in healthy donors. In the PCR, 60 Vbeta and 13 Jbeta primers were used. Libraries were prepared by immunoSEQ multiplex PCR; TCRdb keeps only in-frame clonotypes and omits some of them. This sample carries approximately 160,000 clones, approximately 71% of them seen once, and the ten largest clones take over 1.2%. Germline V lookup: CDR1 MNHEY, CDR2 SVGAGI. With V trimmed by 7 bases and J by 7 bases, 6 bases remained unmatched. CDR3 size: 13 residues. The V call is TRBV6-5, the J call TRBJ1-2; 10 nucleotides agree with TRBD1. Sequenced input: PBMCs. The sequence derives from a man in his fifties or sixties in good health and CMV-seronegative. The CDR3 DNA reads TGTGCCAGCACCTCGGGACAGGGGCGTGGCTACACCTTC. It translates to CASTSGQGRGYTF.